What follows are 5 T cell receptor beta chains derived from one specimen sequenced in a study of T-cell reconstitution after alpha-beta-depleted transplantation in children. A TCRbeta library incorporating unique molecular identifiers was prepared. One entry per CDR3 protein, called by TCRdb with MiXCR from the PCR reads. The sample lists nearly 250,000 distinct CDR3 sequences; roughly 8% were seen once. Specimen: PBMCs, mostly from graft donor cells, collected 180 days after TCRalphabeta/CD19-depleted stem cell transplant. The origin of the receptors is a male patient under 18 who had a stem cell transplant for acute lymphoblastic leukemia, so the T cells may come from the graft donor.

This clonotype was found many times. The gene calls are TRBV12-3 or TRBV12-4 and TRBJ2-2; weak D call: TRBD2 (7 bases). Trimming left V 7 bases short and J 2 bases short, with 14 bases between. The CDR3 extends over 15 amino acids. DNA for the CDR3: TGTGCCAGCACCCCGGGGGGCTTTAACACCGGGGAGCTGTTTTTT. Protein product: CASTPGGFNTGELFF.

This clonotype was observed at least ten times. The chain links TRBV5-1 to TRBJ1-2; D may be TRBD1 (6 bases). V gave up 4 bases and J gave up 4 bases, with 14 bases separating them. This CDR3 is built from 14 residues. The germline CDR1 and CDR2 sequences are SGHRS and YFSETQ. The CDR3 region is CASSRQDSGYGYTF. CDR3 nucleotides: TGCGCCAGCAGCCGACAGGATTCAGGCTATGGCTACACCTTC.

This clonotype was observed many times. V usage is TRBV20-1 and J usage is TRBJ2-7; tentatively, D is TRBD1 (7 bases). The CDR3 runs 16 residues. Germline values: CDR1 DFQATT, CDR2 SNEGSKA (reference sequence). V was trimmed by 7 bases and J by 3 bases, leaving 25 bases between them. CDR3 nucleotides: TGCAGTGAAATCTTTGGATACAGGGGAGGATTCTACGAGCAGTACTTC. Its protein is CSEIFGYRGGFYEQYF.

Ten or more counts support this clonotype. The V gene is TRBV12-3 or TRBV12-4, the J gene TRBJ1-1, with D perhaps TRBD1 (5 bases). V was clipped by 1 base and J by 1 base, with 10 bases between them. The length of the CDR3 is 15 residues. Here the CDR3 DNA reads TGTGCCAGCAGTTTAGGCAGGGTGGCGAACACTGAAGCTTTCTTT. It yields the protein CASSLGRVANTEAFF.

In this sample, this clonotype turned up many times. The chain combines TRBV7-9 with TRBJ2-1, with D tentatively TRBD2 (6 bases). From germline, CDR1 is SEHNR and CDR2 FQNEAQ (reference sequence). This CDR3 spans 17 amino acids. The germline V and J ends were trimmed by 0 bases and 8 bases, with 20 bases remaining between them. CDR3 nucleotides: TGTGCCAGCAGCTTAGCGCCATCCGGACAATCGGGAGATGAGCAGTTCTTC. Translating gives CASSLAPSGQSGDEQFF. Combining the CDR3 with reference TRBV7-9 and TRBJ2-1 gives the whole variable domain DTGVSQNPRHKITKRGQNVTFRCDPISEHNRLYWYRQTLGQGPEFLTYFQNEAQLEKSRLLSDRFSAERPKGSFSTLEIQRTEQGDSAMYLCASSLAPSGQSGDEQFFGPGTRLTVL.